This is a list of T cell receptor beta chains from one sample in a study of esophageal squamous cell carcinoma under preoperative chemotherapy. Using its own MiXCR run on the PCR reads, TCRdb lists one record per CDR3 protein. The sample lists approximately 30,000 distinct CDR3 sequences, less than 55% occurring once. Specimen collection occurred from a patient given preoperative chemotherapy. The source of these receptors is a human donor with esophageal squamous cell carcinoma. The donor label of this sample is uncertain. Each CDR3 is given with its conserved first and last residue. A D gene is named only where the DNA matches it firmly. The listing skips clone size in some rows; elsewhere it reads once, few, many or a size class.

>TRBV7-6|NA|TRBJ2-3|TRBD2
CASRGLAGRNPDTQYF
TGTGCCAGCAGGGGGCTAGCGGGGCGTAACCCAGATACGCAGTACTTT
>TRBV7-8|medium-sized|TRBJ1-4|NA
CASSLLRSGYNEKLFF
TGTGCCAGCAGCCTACTACGCTCAGGCTATAATGAAAAACTGTTTTTT
>TRBV7-6|few|TRBJ2-3|NA
CASSLEGLATDTQYF
TGTGCCAGCAGCTTAGAGGGTCTAGCGACGGATACGCAGTATTTT
>TRBV6-1|few|TRBJ2-6|NA
CASKPSGANVLTF
TGTGCCAGCAAACCCTCTGGGGCCAACGTCCTGACTTTC
>TRBV10-2|NA|TRBJ2-4|NA
CARGIRSWGQDIQYF
TGCGCCAGGGGAATAAGGTCATGGGGCCAAGACATTCAGTACTTC
>TRBV7-2|NA|TRBJ2-5|NA
CASSHPPGAGGVTDTQYF
TGTGCCAGCAGCCATCCTCCGGGGGCTGGCGGTGTCACAGATACCCAGTACTTC
>TRBV10-1|once|TRBJ2-3|NA
CAGSELAAANTQYF
TGCGCCGGCTCGGAGCTGGCGGCCGCAAACACGCAGTATTTC
>TRBV7-8|NA|TRBJ2-2|NA
CASSWTGTNTGALYF
TGTGCCAGCAGCTGGACGGGTACAAACACCGGGGCGCTGTATTTT
>TRBV11-2|NA|TRBJ2-3|TRBD2
CASSLDIGLAGATDTQYF
TGTGCCAGCAGCTTAGATATCGGGCTAGCGGGAGCGACAGATACGCAGTATTTT
>TRBV7-9|many|TRBJ2-2|TRBD2
CASSYTSGRADTGELFF
TGTGCCAGCAGCTATACTAGCGGGAGGGCGGACACCGGGGAGCTGTTTTTT
>TRBV7-6|NA|TRBJ2-5|TRBD2
CAGSGGRGEETQYF
TGTGCGGGGAGCGGGGGCCGTGGCGAAGAGACCCAGTACTTC
>TRBV5-1|many|TRBJ2-5|TRBD1
CASSSDRVGEETQYF
TGCGCCAGCAGCTCAGACAGGGTTGGGGAAGAGACCCAGTACTTC
>TRBV7-2|few|TRBJ2-1|TRBD2
CASSLRTSGGDYERSHEQFF
TGTGCCAGCAGCTTAAGGACTAGCGGGGGCGACTATGAGAGGTCCCATGAGCAGTTCTTC
>TRBV12-5|medium-sized|TRBJ2-1|TRBD2
CASGLVLAPLFNNEQFF
TGTGCTAGTGGTTTGGTACTAGCGCCACTCTTTAACAATGAGCAGTTCTTC
>TRBV18|NA|TRBJ1-4|NA
CASSLRGEKLFF
TGTGCCAGCTCATTGCGGGGAGAAAAACTGTTTTTT
>TRBV30|few|TRBJ2-4|NA
CAWRQGNLAKNIQYF
TGTGCCTGGAGGCAAGGGAATTTAGCCAAAAACATTCAGTACTTC
>TRBV6-1|NA|TRBJ2-1|TRBD2
CASTHEAGVAYEQFF
TGTGCCAGCACCCATGAAGCGGGAGTCGCCTATGAGCAGTTCTTC
>TRBV27|few|TRBJ2-3|TRBD2
CATTGLVADTQYF
TGTGCCACCACGGGACTAGTTGCAGATACGCAGTATTTT
>TRBV12-3/TRBV12-4|NA|TRBJ2-4|NA
CAGPSAGAKDIQYF
TGTGCCGGGCCCTCCGCCGGGGCCAAAGACATCCAGTACTTC
>TRBV27|many|TRBJ2-1|TRBD2
CASSLRRGGLGQYNEQFF
TGTGCCAGCAGTTTAAGGCGGGGGGGGCTGGGACAGTACAATGAGCAGTTCTTC
>TRBV7-2|few|TRBJ1-1|NA
CASSSTRLRALNTEAFF
TGTGCCAGCAGCTCCACACGTCTGCGTGCCCTGAACACTGAAGCTTTCTTT
>TRBV27|many|TRBJ2-3|NA
CASSSDPDGTDTQYF
TGTGCCAGCAGTTCCGATCCGGACGGCACAGATACGCAGTATTTT
>TRBV25-1|NA|TRBJ2-2|NA
CASLYPPCRETLFF
TGTGCCAGCTTATATCCCCCGTGCCGGGAGACGCTGTTTTTT
>TRBV7-2|NA|TRBJ2-3|TRBD2
CASSCRGLAGDTDTQYF
TGTGCCAGCAGCTGTAGAGGGCTAGCGGGAGACACAGATACGCAGTATTTT
>TRBV12-3/TRBV12-4|many|TRBJ2-3|TRBD2
CASSTTSGGSTDTQYF
TGTGCCAGCAGTACCACTAGCGGGGGCAGCACAGATACGCAGTATTTT
>TRBV7-2|NA|TRBJ2-3|NA
CGRSSWRGPTNMQYF
TGTGGCCGCAGCTCGTGGCGCGGACCCACAAACATGCAGTATTTC
>TRBV7-2|once|TRBJ2-1|TRBD2
CALAGEPYGEQFF
TGTGCCCTCGCGGGAGAACCTTACGGGGAGCAGTTTTTC
>TRBV7-6|NA|TRBJ2-3|NA
CASSLPAANTGAQYF
TGTGCCAGCAGCTTACCGGCTGCGAACACCGGTGCGCAGTATTTT
>TRBV19|NA|TRBJ1-1|NA
CASSIPGRNTEAFF
TGTGCCAGTAGTATCCCCGGCAGGAACACTGAAGCTTTCTTT
>TRBV19|NA|TRBJ2-1|NA
CASTGRSYNEQFF
TGTGCCAGTACGGGGCGGTCCTACAATGAGCAGTTCTTC
>TRBV7-3|NA|TRBJ2-2|TRBD1
CASSRDRQNTGELFF
TGTGCCAGCAGCCGGGACAGACAGAACACCGGGGAGCTGTTTTTT
>TRBV6-4|few|TRBJ2-7|NA
CASNGYEQYF
TGTGCCAGCAATGGATACGAGCAGTACTTC
>TRBV7-6|NA|TRBJ2-3|NA
CASSFRDTVHTGEQYF
TGTGCCAGCAGCTTTCGGGACACTGTGCACACCGGGGAGCAGTATTTT
>TRBV7-4|NA|TRBJ2-3|NA
CASSRKTASTDEQYF
TGTGCCAGCAGCCGGAAGACAGCGAGCACCGATGAGCAGTATTTT
>TRBV27|NA|TRBJ2-1|NA
CASSLPAREQQFF
TGTGCCAGCAGTTTACCTGCCCGGGAGCAGCAGTTCTTC
>TRBV12-3/TRBV12-4|many|TRBJ2-4|NA
CASSFDPGNIQYF
TGTGCCAGCAGTTTCGATCCGGGAAACATTCAGTACTTC
>TRBV7-2|NA|TRBJ2-3|NA
CASSFRVTEAQYF
TGTGCCAGCAGCTTCAGGGTAACAGAGGCGCAGTATTTT
>TRBV7-2|NA|TRBJ2-3|TRBD1
CASSLEGSRTGTQYF
TGTGCCAGCAGCTTAGAAGGTAGTCGGACAGGGACGCAGTATTTT
>TRBV7-9|NA|TRBJ2-3|NA
CASTLTGNKNTQYF
TGTGCCAGCACCTTGACGGGGAACAAAAATACGCAGTACTTT
>TRBV7-6|NA|TRBJ2-4|NA
CASSPGLGPKNIQYF
TGTGCCAGCAGCCCAGGGTTAGGGCCCAAAAACATTCAGTACTTC
>TRBV12-3/TRBV12-4|NA|TRBJ2-5|TRBD2
CASSSRTSGNGETQYF
TGTGCCAGCAGTTCCAGGACTAGCGGGAACGGAGAGACCCAGTACTTC
>TRBV11-3|medium-sized|TRBJ2-3|TRBD2
CASSSRGTSGTDTQYF
TGTGCCAGCAGCTCTAGAGGGACTAGCGGGACAGATACGCAGTATTTT
>TRBV7-6|NA|TRBJ2-5|NA
CASSFCPPLPGRAKNTQYF
TGTGCCAGCAGCTTTTGTCCGCCCCTCCCGGGGCGTGCCAAAAACACCCAGTACTTC
>TRBV7-6|few|TRBJ2-5|NA
CASSLDGGVRRETQYF
TGTGCCAGCAGCCTTGACGGGGGAGTCAGGCGAGAGACCCAGTACTTC
>TRBV27|many|TRBJ2-7|NA
CASSLDGSRYEQYF
TGTGCCAGCAGTTTGGACGGGAGTCGATACGAGCAGTACTTC
>TRBV25-1|few|TRBJ2-1|NA
CASSVSTAQFF
TGTGCCAGCAGTGTCTCGACAGCGCAGTTCTTC
>TRBV11-3|NA|TRBJ2-7|TRBD2
CASSFGTSGNEQYF
TGTGCCAGCAGCTTCGGGACTAGCGGGAACGAGCAGTACTTC
>TRBV5-1|NA|TRBJ2-1|TRBD1
CASSPTGSNYNEQFF
TGCGCCAGCAGCCCGACAGGGTCCAACTACAATGAGCAGTTCTTC
>TRBV7-9|few|TRBJ1-3|TRBD1
CASSISQGTGYTIYF
TGTGCCAGCAGCATATCACAGGGGACGGGGTACACCATATATTTT
>TRBV7-6|NA|TRBJ2-2|NA
CASKRQTTDALYF
TGTGCCAGCAAACGACAGACCACCGATGCGCTGTATTTT
>TRBV5-1|few|TRBJ2-3|NA
CASSLGEGTDTQYF
TGCGCCAGCAGCTTAGGGGAGGGCACAGATACGCAGTATTTT
>TRBV7-3|many|TRBJ2-1|TRBD2
CASSPYAGVYNEQFF
TGTGCCAGCAGCCCGTATGCGGGAGTGTACAATGAGCAGTTCTTC
>TRBV12-3/TRBV12-4|NA|TRBJ2-3|TRBD1
CASSTWTGAADTQYF
TGTGCCAGCAGTACCTGGACAGGGGCAGCAGATACGCAGTATTTT
>TRBV7-3|few|TRBJ2-7|TRBD1
CASSFRQGAGEQYF
TGTGCCAGCAGCTTCCGACAGGGGGCGGGCGAGCAGTACTTC
>TRBV12-3/TRBV12-4|many|TRBJ2-3|NA
CASSRPGTDTQYF
TGTGCCAGCAGCCGACCTGGCACAGATACGCAGTATTTT
>TRBV7-6|medium-sized|TRBJ2-5|TRBD2
CASSDNSGGGETQYF
TGTGCCAGCAGCGATAACTCGGGAGGGGGGGAGACCCAGTACTTC
>TRBV12-3/TRBV12-4|NA|TRBJ2-3|NA
CASSLAGLGAKDIQYF
TGTGCCAGCAGTTTAGCGGGGCTAGGAGCCAAAGATATTCAGTATTTT